These 18 T cell receptor beta chains came from one sample sequenced in a study of blood T cell repertoires in COVID-19. Sequencing used immunoSEQ multiplex PCR; TCRdb keeps in-frame clones, though not all of them. Of about 250,000 clones listed, roughly nine tenths are singletons. Sample: peripheral blood. The source is a woman between 40 and 50 years old who had recovered from COVID-19.

The genes are TRBV29-1 and TRBJ2-1; 8 bases align to TRBD1. Germline assignment: CDR1 SQVTM and CDR2 ANQGSEA. Trimming removed 5 bases from V and 8 bases from J; junction bases left unmatched: 5. The CDR3 covers 12 residues. The chain's CDR3 is CSVSDRGDEQFF. The CDR3 bases are TGCAGCGTTTCCGACAGGGGAGATGAGCAGTTCTTC.

The chain combines TRBV18 with TRBJ1-1, with 10 nucleotides matching TRBD1. This CDR3 contains 18 residues. The V gene's germline CDR1 is KGHSH and CDR2 LQKENI. Trimming took 3 bases from V and 13 from J; bases not matched to a gene: 23. This chain's CDR3 is CASSPSHRDRGMLGGGFF. CDR3 sequence (DNA): TGTGCCAGCTCACCTAGTCACCGGGACAGGGGTATGTTAGGAGGGGGTTTCTTT.

This sequence joins TRBV18 and TRBJ2-1; D remains unclear. V was cut by 4 bases and J by 5 bases, with 6 bases left in between. The CDR3 length is 12 residues. Germline V gene data show CDR1 as KGHSH and CDR2 as LQKENI. CDR3 amino acids: CASSREHNEQFF. The DNA for the CDR3 is TGTGCCAGCTCACGAGAGCACAATGAGCAGTTCTTC. The full variable domain, its missing parts supplied by reference TRBV18 and TRBJ2-1, is NAGVMQNPRHLVRRRGQEARLRCSPMKGHSHVYWYRQLPEEGLKFMVYLQKENIIDESGMPKERFSAEFPKEGPSILRIQQVVRGDSAAYFCASSREHNEQFFGPGTRLTVL.

The chain joins TRBV29-1 to TRBJ2-3; TRBD1 matches 8 bases. J gave up 3 bases and V 4 bases, and 6 bases lay outside the gene matches. Germline V CDR1 and CDR2: SQVTM, ANQGSEA. The CDR3 has 14 residues. Here the CDR3 reads CSVAGTGGTDTQYF. CDR3 in DNA: TGCAGCGTTGCCGGTACAGGGGGGACAGATACGCAGTATTTT.

The chain is built from TRBV5-1 and TRBJ2-3; maybe TRBD2 (7 bases). This CDR3 is 14 amino acids long. The V end was cut by 6 bases, the J end by 5 bases, with 16 bases between. Germline-derived CDR1 and CDR2 are SGHRS and YFSETQ. The CDR3 nucleotides read TGCGCCAGCACAAGGGGGGGCCTCCTAGATACGCAGTATTTT. It is translated as CASTRGGLLDTQYF.

The V call is TRBV29-1, the J call TRBJ1-2; D call uncertain. V gave up 4 bases and J gave up 0 bases, with 12 bases separating them. This CDR3 comprises 14 residues. CDR1 is SQVTM, CDR2 ANQGSEA, per germline. CDR3 amino acids: CSVGAGATNYGYTF. The CDR3 coding sequence is TGCAGCGTTGGCGCGGGCGCTACTAACTATGGCTACACCTTC.

Regarding this clone: An end of the junction differs from the germline gene, which may be a read error. This chain links TRBV19 with TRBJ2-4, with 11 bases lining up with TRBD2. The CDR3 totals 16 residues. From germline, CDR1 is LNHDA and CDR2 SQIVND (reference sequence). CDR3: CASSIQLAGAENIQYF. The CDR3 DNA reads TGTGCCAGTAGTATACAACTAGCGGGAGCCGAAAACATTCAGTACTTC. Using reference TRBV19 and TRBJ2-4 for the parts outside the CDR3, the full variable domain is DGGITQSPKYLFRKEGQNVTLSCEQNLNHDAMYWYRQDPGQGLRLIYYSQIVNDFQKGDIAEGYSVSREKKESFPLTVTSAQKNPTAFYLCASSIQLAGAENIQYFGAGTRLSVL.

The chain employs TRBV19 and TRBJ1-1; the D is unclear. Germline CDR1 and CDR2: LNHDA and SQIVND (reference sequence). The CDR3 runs 13 residues. With 1 base removed from V and 5 bases from J, the gap between germline ends came to 8 bases. The CDR3 reads CASSIGTGTEAFF. Written as DNA, the CDR3 is TGTGCCAGTAGTATAGGGACGGGGACTGAAGCTTTCTTT.

The rearrangement joins TRBV2 to TRBJ2-7, with 10 bases lining up with TRBD2. There are 15 residues in the CDR3. CDR1 SNHLY and CDR2 FYNNEI come from the germline V gene. Trimming at V came to 1 base and at J to 3 bases, leaving 3 bases not matched to a gene. The chain's CDR3 is CASSEDLAGVYEQYF. The CDR3 nucleotides read TGTGCCAGCAGTGAAGACCTAGCGGGGGTCTACGAGCAGTACTTC.

The chain recombines TRBV7-3 with TRBJ2-2, with a possible D match to TRBD2 (5 bases). V was pared by 4 bases and J by 11 bases, with 17 bases between. The V gene's germline CDR1 is SGHTA and CDR2 FQGTGA. The CDR3 covers 14 residues. The CDR3 nucleotides read TGTGCCAGCAGCTCCGGGATACTGCCGGCTGAGCTGTTTTTT. It yields the protein CASSSGILPAELFF. The variable domain in full, with the rest retrieved from reference TRBV7-3 and TRBJ2-2, is GAGVSQTPSNKVTEKGKYVELRCDPISGHTALYWYRQSLGQGPEFLIYFQGTGAADDSGLPNDRFFAVRPEGSVSTLKIQRTERGDSAVYLCASSSGILPAELFFGEGSRLTVL.

V is TRBV28 and J is TRBJ2-4, with TRBD1 as a possible D gene (6 bases). CDR1 and CDR2 from the germline V gene are MDHEN and SYDVKM. The CDR3 length is 15 residues. V lost 5 bases to trimming and J lost 3 bases, with 14 bases between them. The CDR3 sequence is CASSRQGMGKNIQYF. As DNA, the CDR3 is TGTGCCAGCAGTCGTCAGGGGATGGGCAAAAACATTCAGTACTTC.

This chain connects TRBV3-1 (or the pseudogene TRBV3-2) to TRBJ1-2; D unclear. This CDR3 is 13 amino acids long. V lost 4 bases and J 8 bases, leaving 14 bases between the germline ends. From germline, CDR1 is LGHDT and CDR2 YNNKEL (reference sequence). This CDR3 is CASSLDGAEGYTF. CDR3 nucleotide sequence: TGTGCCAGCAGCCTAGACGGCGCGGAAGGCTACACCTTC.

CDR3 bases: TGTGCCTGGAGACCCGGGACAGTGAACACTGAAGCTTTCTTT. It translates to CAWRPGTVNTEAFF. The chain uses TRBV30 and TRBJ1-1, with 7 bases fitting TRBD1. V trimming: 3 bases; J trimming: 0 bases; junction bases outside the gene matches: 4. The CDR3 runs to 14 residues. In germline, CDR1 is GTSNPN, CDR2 SVGIG (reference sequence). Full variable domain (outside the CDR3, taken from reference TRBV30 and TRBJ1-1): SQTIHQWPATLVQPVGSPLSLECTVEGTSNPNLYWYRQAAGRGLQLLFYSVGIGQISSEVPQNLSASRPQDRQFILSSKKLLLSDSGFYLCAWRPGTVNTEAFFGQGTRLTVV.

The gene calls are TRBV24-1 and TRBJ2-1, with 7 nucleotides matching TRBD1. Germline loops: CDR1 KGHDR, CDR2 SFDVKD. The CDR3 is 14 residues long. V lost 9 bases, J lost 1 base, and 5 bases stayed unmatched. CDR3 region: CATASDRSYNEQFF. CDR3 bases: TGTGCCACCGCTTCGGACAGGTCCTACAATGAGCAGTTCTTC.

This chain links TRBV11-1 with TRBJ1-1; 7 bases are shared with TRBD1. The trim removed 4 bases at V and 0 bases at J, leaving 8 bases unmatched. Germline CDR1 reads SGHAT; CDR2 reads FQDESV (reference sequence). The length of the CDR3 is 16 residues. The CDR3 here is CASSWDRENMNTEAFF. Here the CDR3 DNA reads TGTGCCAGCAGCTGGGACAGAGAAAATATGAACACTGAAGCTTTCTTT.

The V gene is TRBV5-1, the J gene TRBJ2-5, with 14 bases fitting TRBD2. Trimming at V came to 3 bases and at J to 5 bases, leaving 6 bases not matched to a gene. Germline CDR1 reads SGHRS; CDR2 reads YFSETQ. The CDR3 totals 16 residues. CDR3 sequence: CASSSGLAGEKETQYF. DNA for the CDR3: TGCGCCAGCAGCTCGGGACTAGCGGGAGAAAAGGAGACCCAGTACTTC.

This clone was picked up one time. V is TRBV21-1 and J is TRBJ1-4. TRBV21-1 is annotated as a pseudogene. This CDR3 is 13 amino acids long. The CDR3: CASSNGGVEKLFF. Written as DNA, the CDR3 is TGTGCCAGCAGCAATGGAGGGGTAGAAAAACTGTTTTTT.

The chain employs TRBV2 and TRBJ2-5; D not certain. The CDR3 consists of 12 residues. Trimming shortened V by 6 bases and J by 5 bases, and 10 bases separated the two germline ends. The germline V gene encodes CDR1 SNHLY and CDR2 FYNNEI. CDR3 nucleotides: TGTGCCAGCAGGACTGACGTCGAGACCCAGTACTTC. Its protein is CASRTDVETQYF.